Presented here are 4 T cell receptor beta chains from one specimen sequenced in a study of T-cell reconstitution after alpha-beta-depleted transplantation in children. TCRbeta library preparation incorporated unique molecular identifiers. TCRdb called the PCR reads again in MiXCR, with one record for every CDR3 protein. The table shows hundreds of thousands of distinct CDR3 sequences, with 10% to 15% occurring only once. The material was PBMCs, mostly from graft donor cells, obtained 360 days after TCRalphabeta/CD19-depleted stem cell transplant. The receptor source for this set is a male patient aged 5 to 17 who had a stem cell transplant for acute myeloid leukemia, so the T cells may come from the graft donor.

The V and J genes are TRBV25-1 and TRBJ2-4, with a tentative D call TRBD1 (5 bases). V lost 8 bases and J 7 bases, leaving 21 bases between the germline ends. This CDR3 contains 15 residues. Looked up from germline, CDR1 is MGHDK and CDR2 is SYGVNS. CDR3 DNA sequence: TGTGCCAGCTCCAACGGCGGCGTCCAGGGCAACATTCAGTACTTC. Residues: CASSNGGVQGNIQYF.

This clonotype has only a few counts. The gene calls are TRBV6-1 and TRBJ2-2, with 10 positions matching TRBD2. The CDR3 extends over 15 amino acids. V lost 6 bases and J lost 6; bases outside the gene matches: 7. The germline V gene has CDR1 MNHNS and CDR2 SASEGT. CDR3 bases: TGTGCCAGCAGGACAGCGGGAGGGCCAGCCGGGGAGCTGTTTTTT. Amino acid sequence: CASRTAGGPAGELFF.

The chain carries TRBV29-1 and TRBJ2-7; 8 positions match TRBD1. Unmatched junction bases numbered 17, after V lost 4 bases and J lost 3 bases. In germline, CDR1 is SQVTM, CDR2 ANQGSEA. The CDR3 length is 17 residues. The CDR3 here is CSVAGGAAGRIIYEQYF. The CDR3 bases are TGCAGCGTTGCAGGGGGCGCGGCGGGCCGGATCATCTACGAGCAGTACTTC.

V gene TRBV6-1 combines with J gene TRBJ2-7; D gene uncertain. V lost 7 bases and J lost 3, with 16 bases in between. Germline V CDR1 and CDR2: MNHNS, SASEGT. The CDR3 is 14 residues long. The CDR3 nucleotides read TGTGCCAGCATCCCTTATGTGGGGAACTACGAGCAGTACTTC. The encoded protein is CASIPYVGNYEQYF.